This TCR beta chain was recovered during a study of CD8+CD57+ T cells in acquired aplastic anemia. Study background: Some 9.9 million reads were obtained on average for healthy donor CD4+ cells.

Germline assignment: CDR1 SGHAT and CDR2 FQNNGV. Trimming left V 3 bases short and J 5 bases short, with 7 bases between. The CDR3 runs 12 residues. Notes on this clonotype: Its antigen remains unidentified.

The template for TCR beta VDJ and CDR3 sequence profiling was genomic DNA. From the reads, TCRdb called clonotypes with MiXCR, one entry per CDR3 protein. The sample has approximately 81,000 distinct CDR3 sequences, more than 40% seen once. Notes on the study in general: Patients and controls were found to share twenty-nine CD8+ CDR3 sequences.

Material for sequencing was sorted CD4+, CD8+, or CD8+CD57+ T cells (not recorded which) from PBMCs. The chain is built from TRBV11-2 and TRBJ2-5; D not certain. The clonotype was recovered from a human donor in good health, serving as a control. The CDR3 loop reads CASSLMAETQYF. The CDR3, as DNA: TGTGCCAGCAGCTTGATGGCCGAGACCCAGTACTTC.